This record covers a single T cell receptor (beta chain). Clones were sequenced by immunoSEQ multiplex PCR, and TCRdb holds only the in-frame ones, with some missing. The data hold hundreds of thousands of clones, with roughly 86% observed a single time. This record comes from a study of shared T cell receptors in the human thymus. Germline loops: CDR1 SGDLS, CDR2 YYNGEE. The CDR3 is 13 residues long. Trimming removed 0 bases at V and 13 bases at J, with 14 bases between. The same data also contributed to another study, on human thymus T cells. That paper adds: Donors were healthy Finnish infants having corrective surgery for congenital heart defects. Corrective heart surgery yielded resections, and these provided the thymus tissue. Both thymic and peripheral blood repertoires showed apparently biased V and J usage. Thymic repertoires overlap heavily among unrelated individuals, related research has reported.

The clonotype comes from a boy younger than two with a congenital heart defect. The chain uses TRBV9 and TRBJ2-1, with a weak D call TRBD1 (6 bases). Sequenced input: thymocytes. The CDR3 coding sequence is TGTGCCAGCAGCGTAGGCCCAGGGGCGCCCCAGTTCTTC. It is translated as CASSVGPGAPQFF.